The next 8 T cell receptor beta chains were all read from a single sample in a study of T cell responses to AZD1222 COVID-19 vaccine. Repertoires were generated with immunoSEQ multiplex PCR, while TCRdb's copy carries only in-frame clones and drops some. Among approximately 180,000 clones listed, approximately 90% were seen once. The sequences come from peripheral blood, collected 28 days after the second dose of the MenACWY control vaccine. The receptors derive from an adult who received the MenACWY meningococcal vaccine as a control.

The chain recombines TRBV7-8 with TRBJ1-4; TRBD1 matches 7 bases. The CDR3 has 16 residues. V lost 5 bases to trimming and J lost 3 bases; unmatched junction nucleotides: 9. Germline loops: CDR1 SGHVS, CDR2 FQNEAQ. Here the CDR3 DNA reads TGTGCCAGCAGCCTAGGGTACAGGGGAGCTAATGAAAAACTGTTTTTT. It translates to CASSLGYRGANEKLFF.

The chain is built from TRBV27 and TRBJ1-1, with 10 bases identical to TRBD1. V lost 7 bases, J lost 1 base, and 3 bases stayed unmatched. The CDR3 length is 14 residues. CDR1 is MNHEY and CDR2 is SMNVEV in the germline V gene (reference sequence). This CDR3 reads CASTRTGGNTEAFF. In DNA, the CDR3 is TGTGCCAGCACCCGGACAGGGGGGAACACTGAAGCTTTCTTT.

In its sample, this clone was seen once. The V and J genes are TRBV11-3 and TRBJ2-2; 8 bases agree with TRBD1. The V segment lost 4 bases and the J segment 3 bases; nucleotides outside the gene matches: 7. Germline-derived CDR1 and CDR2 are SGHNT and YENEEA. CDR3 length: 16 residues. The CDR3 loop reads CASSSRTGRYTGELFF. The CDR3 bases are TGTGCCAGCAGCTCCCGGACAGGGAGGTACACCGGGGAGCTGTTTTTT.

This clone came up a few times. V and J are TRBV11-3 and TRBJ1-1; maybe TRBD1 (5 bases). The CDR3 runs 15 residues. Germline lookup yields CDR1 SGHNT and CDR2 YENEEA. V lost 5 bases, J lost 6 bases, and 19 bases lay in between. Written as DNA, the CDR3 is TGTGCCAGCAGCCCTGAAGGGGCGACAAGGTCTGAAGCTTTCTTT. Protein product: CASSPEGATRSEAFF.

V is TRBV7-3 and J is TRBJ2-2; 7 bases are shared with TRBD2. V was clipped by 4 bases and J by 1 base; unmatched bases: 3. The CDR3 sequence is 15 residues long. Germline CDR1 SGHTA, CDR2 FQGTGA. DNA of the CDR3: TGTGCCAGCAGCTCCCTAGCGGTGAACACCGGGGAGCTGTTTTTT. Amino acid sequence: CASSSLAVNTGELFF. The full variable domain, with the rest looked up from reference TRBV7-3 and TRBJ2-2, is GAGVSQTPSNKVTEKGKYVELRCDPISGHTALYWYRQSLGQGPEFLIYFQGTGAADDSGLPNDRFFAVRPEGSVSTLKIQRTERGDSAVYLCASSSLAVNTGELFFGEGSRLTVL.

The chain recombines TRBV11-2 with TRBJ2-1, with 10 bases lining up with TRBD2. The CDR3 has 15 amino acids. J was trimmed by 4 bases and V by 6 bases; bases with no gene match: 6. Per the germline V gene, CDR1 is SGHAT and CDR2 is FQNNGV. Here the CDR3 reads CASSWTSGGYNEQFF. DNA for the CDR3: TGTGCCAGCAGTTGGACTAGCGGTGGGTACAATGAGCAGTTCTTC.

The chain joins TRBV30 to TRBJ2-1; D remains unclear. This CDR3 has 11 amino acids. The V end was cut by 2 bases, the J end by 7 bases, with 6 bases between. Looked up from germline, CDR1 is GTSNPN and CDR2 is SVGIG (reference sequence). CDR3 DNA sequence: TGTGCCTGGAGTCCCCGGAATGAGCAGTTCTTC. Translated: CAWSPRNEQFF.

This clone has a handful of counts. This chain links TRBV27 with TRBJ1-2; D is unclear. Germline CDR1 and CDR2: MNHEY and SMNVEV (reference sequence). V lost 5 bases and J 2 bases, leaving 6 bases between the germline ends. The CDR3 runs 12 residues. The CDR3 sequence: CASSHGNYGYTF. CDR3 in DNA: TGTGCCAGCAGTCACGGAAACTATGGCTACACCTTC.